This T cell receptor beta chain was sequenced during a study of cytomegalovirus exposure and HLA in healthy donors. Regarding the study as a whole: The majority of TCR sequences were rare, yet some public TCRs appeared in many donors. Among the most significant clusters, several appeared linked to common viral pathogens in a later analysis.

Trimming shortened V by 4 bases and J by 4 bases, and 13 bases separated the two germline ends. CDR3 length: 14 amino acids. Looked up from germline, CDR1 is SNHLY and CDR2 is FYNNEI. For this clone: Its specificity is not known.

It was with 60 Vbeta and 13 Jbeta primers that the PCR ran. This table comes from immunoSEQ multiplex PCR, and its TCRdb copy is limited to in-frame clones, with some not included. The table has more than 110,000 clones, 65% to 90% seen once; the top ten hold over 1%. This chain joins TRBV2 and TRBJ1-1, with a tentative D call TRBD1 (6 bases). This receptor was identified in a female donor in good health and CMV-seronegative. The specimen sequenced was PBMCs. In nucleotides, the CDR3 is TGTGCCAGCAGTGTCGTCAGGGGCACCACTGAAGCTTTCTTT. Translated: CASSVVRGTTEAFF.